These 24 T cell receptor beta chains came from one sample sequenced in a study of blood T cells in healthy people across ages (dated by TCRdb to the mid-2010s). Libraries were built with 5' RACE. A second PCR of roughly 7 to 12 cycles was performed with a sample-barcoded 5' primer and a J-beta primer mix. TCRdb itself trimmed the public reads at Q25 with fastp, ran MiXCR and retained productive beta chains. Rows are combined by CDR3 protein, so each entry shows the most common genes and DNA. Present in this sample are fewer than 2,000,000 distinct CDR3 sequences, around 40% of which were seen just once. The ten largest clones capture roughly 23% of the sample. Sequencing was carried out using blood. The receptors here all came from a human donor in good health.

This clonotype was observed a handful of times. V and J are TRBV7-9 and TRBJ2-5, with TRBD2 matching 9 bases. CDR1 and CDR2 (germline): SEHNR, FQNEAQ (reference sequence). V was pared by 6 bases and J by 4 bases, with 9 bases of the junction left unmatched. CDR3 length: 15 amino acids. Here the CDR3 reads CASRSPGLAGETQYF. The CDR3 DNA is TGTGCCAGCAGGTCCCCGGGACTAGCTGGAGAGACCCAGTACTTC.

This clonotype was observed a handful of times. V usage is TRBV20-1 and J usage is TRBJ1-1; tentative D call: TRBD1 (5 bases). Looked up from germline, CDR1 is DFQATT and CDR2 is SNEGSKA (reference sequence). V gave up 7 bases and J gave up 1 base, with 13 bases separating them. The CDR3 is 13 residues long. The CDR3 region has the DNA TGCAGTGGGGGCCGACGGGCGAACACTGAAGCTTTCTTT. It codes for CSGGRRANTEAFF.

The chain links TRBV2 to TRBJ2-3; D is uncertain. From germline, CDR1 is SNHLY and CDR2 FYNNEI. Trimming stripped 8 bases from V and 0 bases from J, with 12 bases between. The CDR3 loop spans 14 amino acids. The CDR3 DNA sequence: TGTGCCAGCCCGGTTACGACTAGCACAGATACGCAGTATTTT. Protein: CASPVTTSTDTQYF.

This rearrangement joins TRBV6-6 to TRBJ2-7; D is tentatively TRBD1 or TRBD2 (5 bases each). The end of the DNA fits TRBJ2-5 better, so the J call may be wrong. Germline V gene data show CDR1 as MNHNY and CDR2 as SVGAGI (reference sequence). The CDR3 has 16 residues. The DNA for the CDR3 is TGTGCCAGCCGTTGGGGAGTTCAGGGTAGAGGAGAGACCCAGTACTTC. Its translation is CASRWGVQGRGETQYF.

This clonotype was seen a few times. The chain combines TRBV15 with TRBJ2-7; no definite D call. CDR3 size: 13 residues. In germline, CDR1 is LNHNV, CDR2 YYDKDF (reference sequence). Trimming removed 0 bases at V and 7 bases at J, with 10 bases between. CDR3 sequence (DNA): TGTGCCACCAGCAGAGACCACCTTGGGGAGCAGTACTTC. It encodes CATSRDHLGEQYF.

This clonotype has a handful of counts. This sequence joins TRBV7-9 and TRBJ1-2; D remains ambiguous. V lost 5 bases to trimming and J lost 4 bases, with 14 bases between them. There are 14 residues in the CDR3. Looked up from germline, CDR1 is SEHNR and CDR2 is FQNEAQ (reference sequence). In nucleotides, the CDR3 is TGTGCCAGCAGCCTATCAGGACTCATCTATGGCTACACCTTC. It is translated as CASSLSGLIYGYTF.

This clonotype has just a few counts. The CDR3 protein is CATSRLGRSLAYEQYF. CDR3 DNA sequence: TGTGCCACCAGCAGATTGGGCAGGTCTTTAGCCTACGAGCAGTACTTC. This chain connects TRBV15 to TRBJ2-7; D is unresolved. The CDR3 spans 16 residues. Germline values: CDR1 LNHNV, CDR2 YYDKDF (reference sequence). V was clipped by 2 bases and J by 2 bases, with 16 bases between them.

The V call is TRBV4-2, the J call TRBJ2-1; D perhaps matches TRBD2 (6 bases). V was pared by 2 bases and J by 10 bases, with 21 bases between. The CDR3 sequence is 16 residues long. Germline V lookup: CDR1 LGHNA, CDR2 YNFKEQ. The CDR3: CASSQPSGGTAYEQFF. CDR3 nucleotide sequence: TGTGCCAGCAGCCAACCCTCCGGGGGAACCGCCTACGAGCAGTTCTTC.

The chain couples TRBV27 to TRBJ1-4; a weak D match, TRBD1 (5 bases). V gave up 4 bases and J gave up 5 bases, with 17 bases separating them. CDR3 size: 16 residues. CDR1 MNHEY and CDR2 SMNVEV come from the germline V gene (reference sequence). CDR3 sequence (DNA): TGTGCCAGCAGTTGGGCCCGGGGGGAGAAAAATGAAAAACTGTTTTTT. It yields the protein CASSWARGEKNEKLFF.

V and J are TRBV7-8 and TRBJ2-7, with a weak D call TRBD2 (6 bases). CDR1 and CDR2 from the germline V gene are SGHVS and FQNEAQ. The length of the CDR3 is 15 residues. V lost 4 bases and J lost 4, with 17 bases in between. CDR3 sequence (DNA): TGTGCCAGCAGCTCGAGGACTGGCGGGGAATACGAGCAGTACTTC. Its translation is CASSSRTGGEYEQYF.

Worth noting for this clonotype: Germline is not matched at one junction end, which may reflect a read error. The rearrangement links TRBV12-3 or TRBV12-4 to TRBJ2-1; 11 bases match TRBD2. The CDR3 runs 16 residues. The CDR3 loop is CASSATSGRTYNEQFF. The CDR3, as DNA: TGTGCCAGCAGTGCCACTAGCGGGAGAACCTACAATGAGCAGTTTTTC.

The CDR3 loop is CASSLEGTGQENIQYF. In DNA form, the CDR3 reads TGTGCCAGCAGCTTAGAGGGGACTGGGCAAGAAAACATTCAGTACTTC. The chain uses TRBV11-3 and TRBJ2-4, with a tentative D call TRBD2 (6 bases). This CDR3 has 16 residues. Trimming took 0 bases from V and 5 from J, leaving 14 bases between them. Germline V gives CDR1 SGHNT, CDR2 YENEEA.

CDR3 loop: CASGRQVTNQPQHF. The CDR3 nucleotides are TGTGCCAGCGGACGGCAGGTCACAAATCAGCCCCAGCATTTT. The chain carries TRBV6-2 or TRBV6-3 and TRBJ1-5; no reliable D call. Germline CDR1 reads MNHEY; CDR2 reads SVGEGT. V gave up 8 bases and J gave up 4 bases, with 15 bases separating them. The CDR3 spans 14 residues.

In its sample, this clonotype was seen once. The chain uses TRBV9 and TRBJ2-3; D is undetermined. V was trimmed by 3 bases and J by 6 bases, leaving 11 bases between them. The CDR3 has 13 residues. Germline V lookup: CDR1 SGDLS, CDR2 YYNGEE. CDR3 DNA sequence: TGTGCCAGCAGCGGACGATTCCGGGATACGCAGTATTTT. The encoded protein is CASSGRFRDTQYF.

J is TRBJ2-1 and V is TRBV18; 11 nucleotides agree with TRBD2. In germline, CDR1 is KGHSH, CDR2 LQKENI. There are 16 residues in the CDR3. J lost 7 bases, V lost 0 bases, and 5 bases had no gene match. The CDR3 region is CASSPPSGGAMNEQFF. For the CDR3, the DNA is TGTGCCAGCTCACCACCTAGCGGGGGGGCCATGAATGAGCAGTTCTTC.

The chain combines TRBV29-1 with TRBJ1-4, with D perhaps matching TRBD1 (5 bases). The V and J ends lost 5 bases and 5 bases respectively, with 12 bases between them. The length of the CDR3 is 13 residues. Per the germline V gene, CDR1 is SQVTM and CDR2 is ANQGSEA. Written as DNA, the CDR3 is TGCAGCGTTCGGTCAGGGATGAATGAAAAACTGTTTTTT. As protein: CSVRSGMNEKLFF.

In this sample, this clonotype turned up a few times. The chain couples TRBV7-2 to TRBJ1-4; 7 bases map to TRBD1. V trimming: 6 bases; J trimming: 3 bases; junction bases outside the gene matches: 4. Per germline, CDR1 SGHTA and CDR2 FQGNSA. The CDR3 has 14 residues. Written as DNA, the CDR3 is TGTGCCAGCAGACCCGGGACAGCTAATGAAAAACTGTTTTTT. This gives the protein CASRPGTANEKLFF.

This clonotype has only a few counts. This clone may be a read error of a much larger clone one base away. V gene TRBV20-1 combines with J gene TRBJ2-4, with 8 nucleotides matching TRBD2. This CDR3 has 14 amino acids. Trimming removed 2 bases from V and 13 bases from J; junction bases left unmatched: 13. The V gene's germline CDR1 is DFQATT and CDR2 SNEGSKA (reference sequence). Here the CDR3 DNA reads TGCAGTGCTAGACAGACGGGACTAGATCATGAGCAGTACTTC. Amino acids: CSARQTGLDHEQYF.

V gene TRBV20-1 combines with J gene TRBJ1-1; 8 bases are a match to TRBD1. Looked up from germline, CDR1 is DFQATT and CDR2 is SNEGSKA (reference sequence). The CDR3 loop spans 13 amino acids. The trim removed 6 bases at V and 4 bases at J, leaving 7 bases unmatched. CDR3 protein: CSARLTGGTEAFF. CDR3 coding DNA: TGCAGTGCGAGATTAACAGGGGGCACTGAAGCTTTCTTT.

This clonotype appeared a few times. The gene calls are TRBV4-1 and TRBJ2-4, with 8 nucleotides matching TRBD2. The J call is uncertain, as TRBJ2-7 better fits the DNA end. Germline assignment: CDR1 MGHRA and CDR2 YSYEKL. This CDR3 is built from 13 residues. The DNA for the CDR3 is TGCGCCAGCAGCCCAGAAGCGGGGGACGAGCAGTACTTC. Its translation is CASSPEAGDEQYF.

The chain is built from TRBV29-1 and TRBJ2-3, with a weak D call TRBD1 (5 bases). CDR3 length: 12 amino acids. The germline CDR1 and CDR2 sequences are SQVTM and ANQGSEA. With 8 bases removed from V and 6 bases from J, the gap between germline ends came to 15 bases. CDR3 amino acids: CSPASAGDTQYF. The CDR3 DNA sequence: TGCAGCCCCGCTTCCGCAGGGGATACGCAGTATTTT.

The V call is TRBV11-2, the J call TRBJ1-1; D not certain. CDR1 is SGHAT and CDR2 is FQNNGV in the germline V gene. The V and J ends lost 3 bases and 10 bases respectively, with 27 bases between them. This CDR3 contains 17 residues. This CDR3 reads CASSFLPVLRVGYAAFF. DNA for the CDR3: TGTGCCAGCAGCTTTTTACCCGTTTTAAGGGTAGGGTATGCAGCTTTCTTT.

The gene calls are TRBV20-1 and TRBJ2-1; 9 bases align to TRBD2. Trimming at V came to 0 bases and at J to 15 bases, leaving 3 bases not matched to a gene. Germline CDR1 is DFQATT and CDR2 is SNEGSKA (reference sequence). The CDR3 is 11 amino acids. CDR3 bases: TGCAGTGCTAGAGAGGGGACTAGCCTGTTCTTC. Translating it yields CSAREGTSLFF.

The chain links TRBV29-1 to TRBJ1-1; no clear D. V lost 6 bases and J lost 0, with 11 bases in between. The CDR3 has 13 amino acids. In germline, CDR1 is SQVTM, CDR2 ANQGSEA. In DNA, the CDR3 is TGCAGCGTGGAACAAGGGTTGAACACTGAAGCTTTCTTT. Amino acids: CSVEQGLNTEAFF.